This T cell receptor beta chain originates from a study of blood T cell repertoires in COVID-19. Assay used: immunoSEQ multiplex PCR; TCRdb lists only in-frame clones, some missing. This table has over 85,000 clones, around 93% appearing once. The CDR3 runs 16 residues. Per the germline V gene, CDR1 is SGHRS and CDR2 is YFSETQ. The V gene end was trimmed by 4 bases and the J gene end by 5 bases; junction bases not matched to a gene: 12. The chain employs TRBV5-1 and TRBJ2-1, with 7 bases aligning to TRBD1. The source of this sequence is a human donor with active COVID-19. The donor label of this sample is uncertain. Sequencing used peripheral blood. CDR3 coding DNA: TGCGCCAGCAGCAGCTCAGAGACAGGGATACACAATGAGCAGTTCTTC. It encodes CASSSSETGIHNEQFF.